This T cell receptor beta chain originates from a study of Ad26.COV2.S vaccination and SARS-CoV-2 variants. Across the whole study: As a participant in COV1001, the donor was in the Ad26.COV2.S trial arm. Ad26.COV2.S was injected intramuscularly once or twice, 56 days apart.

Treatment meaning: over 15 received Ad26.COV2.S at low or high dose, single or two shots; 5 received placebo; per-sample allocation not given. Following the first vaccine or placebo injection, samples were taken on day 63. Germline-derived CDR1 and CDR2 are MGHDK and SYGVNS. Trimming pared 2 bases from V and 8 bases from J, leaving 21 bases between. The CDR3 is 16 amino acids. Findings and limits, study-wide: The breadth of spike-specific CD8+ and CD4+ T cell responses after vaccination was reportedly substantial. Vaccine and placebo groups showed comparable non-spike TCR breadth.

Sequencing was performed with immunoSEQ multiplex PCR; in TCRdb, only in-frame clones are kept and a portion is missing. The data hold almost 400,000 clones, with about 91% observed a single time. Comments on this clone: Its antigen remains unidentified.

This chain links TRBV25-1 with TRBJ1-2; no reliable D call. The sample in question was peripheral blood, obtained in a trial of Ad26.COV2.S vaccine versus placebo. The receptor comes from a person between 18 and 65 years old who received the Ad26.COV2.S COVID-19 vaccine or a placebo. The chain's CDR3 is CASSERSPGPRQGYTF. The CDR3 nucleotides are TGTGCCAGCAGTGAAAGGTCTCCGGGCCCCCGGCAGGGCTACACCTTC.